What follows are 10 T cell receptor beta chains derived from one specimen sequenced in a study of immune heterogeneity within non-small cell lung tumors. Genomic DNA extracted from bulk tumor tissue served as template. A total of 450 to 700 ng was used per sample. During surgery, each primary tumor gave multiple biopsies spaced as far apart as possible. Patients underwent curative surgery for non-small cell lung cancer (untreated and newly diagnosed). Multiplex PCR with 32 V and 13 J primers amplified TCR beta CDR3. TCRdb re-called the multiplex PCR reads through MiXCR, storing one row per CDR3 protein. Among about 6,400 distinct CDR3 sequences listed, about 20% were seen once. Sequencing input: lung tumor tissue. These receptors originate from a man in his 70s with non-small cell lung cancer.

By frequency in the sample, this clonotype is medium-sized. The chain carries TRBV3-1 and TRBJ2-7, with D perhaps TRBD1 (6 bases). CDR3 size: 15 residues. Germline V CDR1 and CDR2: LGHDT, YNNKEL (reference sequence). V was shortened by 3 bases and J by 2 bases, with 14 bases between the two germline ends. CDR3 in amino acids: CASSQGATGAYEQYF. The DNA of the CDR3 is TGTGCCAGCAGCCAGGGTGCGACAGGTGCCTACGAGCAGTACTTC.

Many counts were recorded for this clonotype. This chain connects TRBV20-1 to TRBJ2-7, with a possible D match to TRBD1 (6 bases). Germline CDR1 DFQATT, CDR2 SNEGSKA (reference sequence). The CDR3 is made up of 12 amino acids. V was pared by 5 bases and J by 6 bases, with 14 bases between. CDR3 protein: CSAGQTGREQYF. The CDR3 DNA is TGCAGTGCTGGACAAACAGGGCGCGAGCAGTACTTC.

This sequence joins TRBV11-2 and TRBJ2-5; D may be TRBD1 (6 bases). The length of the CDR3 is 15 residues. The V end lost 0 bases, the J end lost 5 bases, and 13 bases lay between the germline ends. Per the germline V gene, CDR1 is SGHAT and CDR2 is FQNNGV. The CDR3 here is CASSLEFQGTETQYF. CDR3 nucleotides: TGTGCCAGCAGCTTAGAATTCCAGGGGACGGAGACCCAGTACTTC.

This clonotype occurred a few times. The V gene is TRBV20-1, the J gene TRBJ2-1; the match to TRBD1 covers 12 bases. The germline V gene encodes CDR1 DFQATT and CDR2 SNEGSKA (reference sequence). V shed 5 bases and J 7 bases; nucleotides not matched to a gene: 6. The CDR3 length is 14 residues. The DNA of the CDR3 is TGCAGTGCTGGGGGACAGGGGGCGCTGAATGAGCAGTTCTTC. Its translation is CSAGGQGALNEQFF.

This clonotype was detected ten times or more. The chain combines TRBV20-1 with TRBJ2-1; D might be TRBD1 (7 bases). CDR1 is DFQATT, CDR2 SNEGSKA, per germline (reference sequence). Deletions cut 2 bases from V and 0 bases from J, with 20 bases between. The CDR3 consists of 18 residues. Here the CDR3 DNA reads TGCAGTGCTAGACCCCGACTTCAGGGGGGAAGCTCCTACAATGAGCAGTTCTTC. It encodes CSARPRLQGGSSYNEQFF.

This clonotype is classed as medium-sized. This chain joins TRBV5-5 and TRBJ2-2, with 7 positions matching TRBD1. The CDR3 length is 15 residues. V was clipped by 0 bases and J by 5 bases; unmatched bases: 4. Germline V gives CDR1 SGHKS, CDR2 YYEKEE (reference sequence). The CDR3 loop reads CASSLAGGSTGELFF. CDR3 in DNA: TGTGCCAGCAGCTTGGCAGGGGGTTCTACCGGGGAGCTGTTTTTT.

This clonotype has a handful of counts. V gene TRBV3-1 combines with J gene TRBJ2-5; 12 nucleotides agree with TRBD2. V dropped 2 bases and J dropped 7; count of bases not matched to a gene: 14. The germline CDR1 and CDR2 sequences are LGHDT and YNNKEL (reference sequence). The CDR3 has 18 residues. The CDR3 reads CASSQLAGGLWGVGTQYF. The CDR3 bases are TGTGCCAGCAGCCAACTAGCGGGGGGGCTTTGGGGGGTAGGGACCCAGTACTTC.

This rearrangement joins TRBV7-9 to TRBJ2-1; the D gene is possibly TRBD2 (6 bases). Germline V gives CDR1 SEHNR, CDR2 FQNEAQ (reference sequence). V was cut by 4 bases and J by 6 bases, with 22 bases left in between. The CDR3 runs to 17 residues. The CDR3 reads CASSYSNPGLGVNEQFF. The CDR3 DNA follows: TGTGCCAGCAGCTACTCCAACCCGGGACTGGGGGTCAATGAGCAGTTCTTC.

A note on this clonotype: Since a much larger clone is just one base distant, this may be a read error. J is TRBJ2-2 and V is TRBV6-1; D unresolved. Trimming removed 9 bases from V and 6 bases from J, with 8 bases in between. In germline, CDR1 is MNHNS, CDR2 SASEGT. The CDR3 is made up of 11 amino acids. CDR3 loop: CARSRAGELFF. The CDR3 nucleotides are TGTGCCAGAAGCCGGGCCGGGGAGCTGTTTTTT.

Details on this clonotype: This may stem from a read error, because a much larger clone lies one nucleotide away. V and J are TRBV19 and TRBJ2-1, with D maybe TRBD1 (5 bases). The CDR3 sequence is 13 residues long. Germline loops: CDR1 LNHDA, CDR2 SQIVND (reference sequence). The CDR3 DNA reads TGTGCCAGTAGGAATACAGGAAACAATGAGCAGCTCTTC. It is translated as CASRNTGNNEQLF.